This T cell receptor beta chain was captured by sequencing in a study of regulatory T cells in long-lasting Graves disease. Across the whole study: To qualify as persistent, Graves' disease required over 5 years of antithyroid drugs with positive TSH receptor antibodies.

V gave up 2 bases and J gave up 3 bases, with 14 bases separating them. The CDR3 is made up of 15 amino acids. The germline gives CDR1 LNHDA, CDR2 SQIVND (reference sequence). HTBI primers from iRepertoire and Arm-PCR of CDR3 regions yielded the TCR beta libraries. TCRdb reanalysed the multiplex PCR reads using MiXCR and keeps one entry per CDR3 protein. The sample lists 700,000 or so distinct CDR3 sequences, 25% to 35% occurring once. Specified time point: persistent/refractory GD, antithyroid drugs over 5 years with positive TRAb. Extracted PBMC RNA gave rise to the TCR library. V and J are TRBV19 and TRBJ2-7; tentatively, D is TRBD1 or TRBD2 (5 bases each). The clonotype originates from a female donor with Graves disease. The source material was peripheral blood mononuclear cells (PBMCs), sampled when the disease was refractory, from a patient treated with antithyroid drugs. The CDR3 DNA sequence: TGTGCCAGTAGTATAACCCGGGACCCTCGCTACGAGCAGTACTTC. The encoded protein is CASSITRDPRYEQYF. The full variable domain, with the rest looked up from reference TRBV19 and TRBJ2-7, is DGGITQSPKYLFRKEGQNVTLSCEQNLNHDAMYWYRQDPGQGLRLIYYSQIVNDFQKGDIAEGYSVSREKKESFPLTVTSAQKNPTAFYLCASSITRDPRYEQYFGPGTRLTVT.